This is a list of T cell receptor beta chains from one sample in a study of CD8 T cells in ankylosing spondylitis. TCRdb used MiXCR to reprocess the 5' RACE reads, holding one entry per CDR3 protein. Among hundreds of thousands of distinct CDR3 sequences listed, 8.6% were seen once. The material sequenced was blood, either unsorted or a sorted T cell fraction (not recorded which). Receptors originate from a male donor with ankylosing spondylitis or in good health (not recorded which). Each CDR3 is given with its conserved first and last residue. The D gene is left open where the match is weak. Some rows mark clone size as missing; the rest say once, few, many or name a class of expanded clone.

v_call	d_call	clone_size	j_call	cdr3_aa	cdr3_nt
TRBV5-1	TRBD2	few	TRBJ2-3	CASSLGGSGGEDTQYF	TGCGCCAGCAGCTTGGGCGGCTCGGGGGGAGAGGATACGCAGTATTTT
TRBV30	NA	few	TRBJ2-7	CAWSVWGVSYEQYF	TGTGCCTGGAGTGTATGGGGAGTATCCTACGAGCAGTACTTC
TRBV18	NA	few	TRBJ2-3	CASSPTEGTDTQYF	TGTGCCAGCTCACCGACGGAGGGTACAGATACGCAGTATTTT
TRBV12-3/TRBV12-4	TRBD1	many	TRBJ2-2	CASSAGTGNTGELFF	TGTGCCAGCAGCGCCGGGACAGGAAACACCGGGGAGCTGTTTTTT
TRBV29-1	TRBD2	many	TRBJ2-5	CSVVSGSMETQYF	TGCAGCGTTGTAAGCGGGAGTATGGAGACCCAGTACTTC
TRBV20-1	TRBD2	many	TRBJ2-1	CSATGTSASEQFF	TGCAGTGCTACCGGGACTAGTGCGTCTGAGCAGTTCTTC
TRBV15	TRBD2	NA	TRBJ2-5	CATLRGRGETQYF	TGTGCCACCCTCAGAGGGAGGGGAGAGACCCAGTACTTC
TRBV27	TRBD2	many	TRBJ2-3	CASSPGTSGTSTQYF	TGTGCCAGCAGTCCGGGGACTAGCGGGACAAGTACGCAGTATTTT
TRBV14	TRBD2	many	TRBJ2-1	CASSQLAGRSSYNEQFF	TGTGCCAGCAGCCAGCTAGCGGGTCGTAGCTCCTACAATGAGCAGTTCTTC
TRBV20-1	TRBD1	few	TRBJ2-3	CSARGWDRVTDTQYF	TGCAGTGCTAGAGGCTGGGACAGGGTGACAGATACGCAGTATTTT
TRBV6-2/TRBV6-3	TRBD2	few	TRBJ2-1	CASSLAGEVPYNEQFF	TGTGCCAGCAGTTTAGCGGGGGAGGTCCCCTACAATGAGCAGTTCTTC
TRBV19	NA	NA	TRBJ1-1	CASSIAGTYTEAFF	TGTGCCAGTAGTATAGCGGGAACTTACACTGAAGCTTTCTTT
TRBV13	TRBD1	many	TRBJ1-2	CASSYSGGADGYTF	TGTGCCAGCAGCTACTCAGGGGGCGCGGACGGCTACACCTTC
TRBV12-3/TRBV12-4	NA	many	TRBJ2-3	CASSLGNTGTDTQYF	TGTGCCAGCAGTTTAGGGAACACGGGCACAGATACGCAGTATTTT
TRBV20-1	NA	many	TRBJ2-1	CSASRLDYNEQFF	TGCAGTGCTAGTCGGCTAGATTACAATGAGCAGTTCTTC
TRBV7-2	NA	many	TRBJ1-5	CASSLDPRGRQPQHF	TGTGCCAGCAGCTTAGATCCCAGGGGCAGGCAGCCCCAGCATTTT
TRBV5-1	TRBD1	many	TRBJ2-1	CASSLQGVLNEQFF	TGCGCCAGCAGCTTGCAGGGGGTCCTCAATGAGCAGTTCTTC
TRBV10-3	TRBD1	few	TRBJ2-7	CAISGSPGQGRDEQYF	TGTGCCATCAGTGGGTCTCCGGGACAGGGGAGGGACGAGCAGTACTTC
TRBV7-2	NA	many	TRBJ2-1	CASSPETVSYNEQFF	TGTGCCAGCAGCCCCGAGACAGTCTCCTACAATGAGCAGTTCTTC
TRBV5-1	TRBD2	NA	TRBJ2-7	CASSPGLGGEQYF	TGCGCCAGCAGCCCGGGTCTGGGGGGGGAGCAGTACTTC
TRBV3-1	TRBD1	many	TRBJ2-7	CASSQVSGGSMYEQYF	TGTGCCAGCAGCCAAGTTTCAGGGGGCAGCATGTACGAGCAGTACTTC
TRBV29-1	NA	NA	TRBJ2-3	CSVEDRLRQSTDTQYF	TGCAGCGTTGAAGATCGGCTTCGACAAAGCACAGATACGCAGTATTTT
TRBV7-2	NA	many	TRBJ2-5	CASSLVVGQETQYF	TGTGCCAGCAGCTTAGTAGTGGGACAAGAGACCCAGTACTTC
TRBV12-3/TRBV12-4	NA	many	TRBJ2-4	CASSLRSVAKNIQYF	TGTGCCAGCAGTTTAAGGAGTGTAGCCAAAAACATTCAGTACTTC
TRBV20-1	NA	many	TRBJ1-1	CSARDGMF	TGCAGTGCTAGAGATGGGATGTTT
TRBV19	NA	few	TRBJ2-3	CASRGLQGPRDTQYF	TGTGCCAGTAGGGGCTTACAGGGCCCGAGGGATACGCAGTATTTT
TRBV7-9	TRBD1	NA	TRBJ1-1	CASSPMGQGAPTEAFF	TGTGCCAGCAGCCCTATGGGACAGGGGGCGCCGACTGAAGCTTTCTTT